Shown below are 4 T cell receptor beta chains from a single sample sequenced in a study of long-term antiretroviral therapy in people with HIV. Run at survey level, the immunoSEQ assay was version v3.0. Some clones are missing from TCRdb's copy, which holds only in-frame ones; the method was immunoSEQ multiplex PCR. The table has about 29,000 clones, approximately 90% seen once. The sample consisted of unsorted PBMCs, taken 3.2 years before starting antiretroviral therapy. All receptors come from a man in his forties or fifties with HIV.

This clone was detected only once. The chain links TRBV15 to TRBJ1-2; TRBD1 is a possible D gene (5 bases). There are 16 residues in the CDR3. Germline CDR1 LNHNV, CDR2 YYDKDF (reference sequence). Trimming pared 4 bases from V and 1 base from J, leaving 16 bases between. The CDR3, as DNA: TGTGCCACCAGCATTGGGGGGACGGCCCTTAACTATGGCTACACCTTC. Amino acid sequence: CATSIGGTALNYGYTF.

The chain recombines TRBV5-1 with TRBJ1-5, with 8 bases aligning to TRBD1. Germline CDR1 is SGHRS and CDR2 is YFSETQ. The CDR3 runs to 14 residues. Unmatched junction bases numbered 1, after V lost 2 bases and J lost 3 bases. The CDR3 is CASSLQGDNQPQHF. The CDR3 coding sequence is TGCGCCAGCAGCTTACAGGGGGACAATCAGCCCCAGCATTTT.

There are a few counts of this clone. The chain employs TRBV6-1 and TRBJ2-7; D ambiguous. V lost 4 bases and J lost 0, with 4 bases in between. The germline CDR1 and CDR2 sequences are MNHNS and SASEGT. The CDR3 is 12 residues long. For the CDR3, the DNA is TGTGCCAGCAGTGTTCACTCCTACGAGCAGTACTTC. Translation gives CASSVHSYEQYF.

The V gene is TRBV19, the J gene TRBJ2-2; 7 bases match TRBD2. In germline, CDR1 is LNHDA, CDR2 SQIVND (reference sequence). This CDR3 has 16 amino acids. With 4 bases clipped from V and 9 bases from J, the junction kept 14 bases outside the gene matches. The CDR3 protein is CASSKDPGEGNRELFF. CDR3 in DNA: TGTGCCAGTAGTAAGGATCCGGGGGAGGGAAATCGGGAGCTGTTTTTT.